The source of this T cell receptor (beta chain) is a study of blood T cells in healthy people across ages. The CDR3 runs to 12 residues. Between the trimmed V and J ends, which lost 1 base and 6 bases, there was a span of 6 bases. Germline V gene sequence: CDR1 ENHRY, CDR2 SYGVKD. The authors isolated at least 6 million PBMCs per sample. Per sample, extraction of total RNA gave at least 5 micrograms in every case. Sample-barcoded 5' priming and a J-beta primer mix drove a second PCR of roughly 6 to 12 cycles. In TCRdb, the 5' RACE reads were re-called with MiXCR into one record per CDR3 protein. The table records about 1.1 million distinct CDR3 sequences, less than 45% of them present only once.

The chain is built from TRBV10-3 and TRBJ1-2; the D is unclear. This TCR came from a man younger than 35 in good health. The sequenced sample was blood. CDR3 DNA: TGTGCCATCAGTGAGTGGAGGAATGGCTACACCTTC. Its translation: CAISEWRNGYTF.